This TCR beta chain derives from a study of T cell responses to AZD1222 COVID-19 vaccine. The CDR3 extends over 15 amino acids. CDR1 and CDR2 from the germline V gene are LGHDT and YNNKEL (reference sequence). V lost 3 bases and J lost 2, with 13 bases in between. General observations from the study: Spike-spanning, vaccine-associated CD4 TCRs were dominant at 160-218 and 743-854.

The assay was immunoSEQ multiplex PCR, and TCRdb's table has in-frame clones only and misses some. The sample holds tens of thousands of clones, over 85% seen once. About this clone: As yet, its antigen is unknown.

The J gene is TRBJ1-2, the V gene TRBV3-1 (or the pseudogene TRBV3-2), with TRBD1 as a possible D gene (6 bases). This clonotype originated in an adult in good health. The sequencing used peripheral blood, collected on day 0 of AZD1222 vaccination. The CDR3 nucleotides are TGTGCCAGCAGCCACACGAGGGGACAAAACTATGGCTACACCTTC. It codes for CASSHTRGQNYGYTF.